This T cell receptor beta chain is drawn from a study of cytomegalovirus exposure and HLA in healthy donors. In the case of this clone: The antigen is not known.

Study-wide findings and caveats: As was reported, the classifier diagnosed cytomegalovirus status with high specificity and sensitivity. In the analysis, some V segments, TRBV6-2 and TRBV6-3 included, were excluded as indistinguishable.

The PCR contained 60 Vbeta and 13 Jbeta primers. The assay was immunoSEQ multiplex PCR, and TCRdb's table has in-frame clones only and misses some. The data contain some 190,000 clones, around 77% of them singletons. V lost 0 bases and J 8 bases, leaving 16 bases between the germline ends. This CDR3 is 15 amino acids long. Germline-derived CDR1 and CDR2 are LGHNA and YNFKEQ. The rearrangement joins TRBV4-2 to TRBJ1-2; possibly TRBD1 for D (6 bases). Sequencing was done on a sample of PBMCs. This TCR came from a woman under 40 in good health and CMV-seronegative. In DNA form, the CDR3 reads TGTGCCAGCAGCCAAGACAGGACAGCCTCTTGGGGCTACACCTTC. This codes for CASSQDRTASWGYTF.